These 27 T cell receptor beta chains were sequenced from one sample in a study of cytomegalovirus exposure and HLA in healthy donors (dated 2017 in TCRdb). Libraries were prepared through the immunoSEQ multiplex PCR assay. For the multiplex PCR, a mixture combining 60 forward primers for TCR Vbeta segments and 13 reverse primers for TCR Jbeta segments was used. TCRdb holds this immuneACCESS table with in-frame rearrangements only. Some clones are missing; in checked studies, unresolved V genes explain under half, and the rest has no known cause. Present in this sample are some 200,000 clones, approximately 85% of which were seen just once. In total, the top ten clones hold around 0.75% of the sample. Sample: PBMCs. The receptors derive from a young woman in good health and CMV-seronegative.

The CDR3 reads CASSEQGVSGNTIYF. The CDR3 nucleotides read TGTGCCAGCAGTGAACAGGGGGTTTCAGGAAACACCATATATTTT. This chain links TRBV6-1 with TRBJ1-3; TRBD1 aligns across 7 bases. The V segment lost 2 bases and the J segment 4 bases; nucleotides outside the gene matches: 5. This CDR3 spans 15 amino acids. In germline, CDR1 is MNHNS, CDR2 SASEGT.

CDR3 protein: CASSQDVQSDTQYF. CDR3 coding DNA: TGCGCCAGCAGCCAAGACGTACAGTCAGATACGCAGTATTTT. The chain is built from TRBV4-1 and TRBJ2-3; D is unresolved. The V gene's germline CDR1 is MGHRA and CDR2 YSYEKL. Trimming cost V 0 bases and J 4 bases, with 8 bases left between them. The CDR3 consists of 14 residues.

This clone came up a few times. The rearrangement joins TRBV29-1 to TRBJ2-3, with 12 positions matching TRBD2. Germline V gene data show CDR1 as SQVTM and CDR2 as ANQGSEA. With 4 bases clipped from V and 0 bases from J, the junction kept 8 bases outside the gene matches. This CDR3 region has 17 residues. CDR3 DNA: TGCAGCGTTGGGGGACTAGCGGGCCATGGGAGCACAGATACGCAGTATTTT. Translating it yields CSVGGLAGHGSTDTQYF.

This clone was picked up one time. In nucleotides, the CDR3 is TGTGCCAGCAGCGAGACCTTCATTGACGCGGACTATGGCTACACCTTC. The encoded protein is CASSETFIDADYGYTF. The V gene is TRBV2, the J gene TRBJ1-2; D unclear. Germline V gives CDR1 SNHLY, CDR2 FYNNEI. Between the trimmed V and J ends, which lost 6 bases and 3 bases, there was a span of 20 bases. This CDR3 is built from 16 residues.

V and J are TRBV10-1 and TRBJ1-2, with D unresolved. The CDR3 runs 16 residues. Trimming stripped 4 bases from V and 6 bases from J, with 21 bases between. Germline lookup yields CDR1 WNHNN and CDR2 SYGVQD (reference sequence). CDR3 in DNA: TGCGCCAGCAGTGTAGCTCCGGGAGGAGATAGGAATGGCTACACCTTC. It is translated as CASSVAPGGDRNGYTF.

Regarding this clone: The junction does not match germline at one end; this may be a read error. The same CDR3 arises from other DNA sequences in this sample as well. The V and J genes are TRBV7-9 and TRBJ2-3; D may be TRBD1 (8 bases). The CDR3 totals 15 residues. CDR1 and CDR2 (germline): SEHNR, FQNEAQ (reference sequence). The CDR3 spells CASSPHTGGADTQYF. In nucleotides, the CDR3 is TGTGCCAGCAGCCCTCACACAGGGGGGGCAGATACGCAGTATTTC. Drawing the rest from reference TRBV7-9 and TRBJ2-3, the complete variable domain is DTGVSQNPRHKITKRGQNVTFRCDPISEHNRLYWYRQTLGQGPEFLTYFQNEAQLEKSRLLSDRFSAERPKGSFSTLEIQRTEQGDSAMYLCASSPHTGGADTQYFGPGTRLTVL.

The CDR3 DNA sequence: TGCAGCGCCAAAAATTCTGGCACAAATGGCTACACCTTC. This translates into CSAKNSGTNGYTF. This chain uses TRBV29-1 with TRBJ1-2; D is undetermined. Germline lookup yields CDR1 SQVTM and CDR2 ANQGSEA. This CDR3 region has 13 residues. Trimming pared 7 bases from V and 6 bases from J, leaving 18 bases between.

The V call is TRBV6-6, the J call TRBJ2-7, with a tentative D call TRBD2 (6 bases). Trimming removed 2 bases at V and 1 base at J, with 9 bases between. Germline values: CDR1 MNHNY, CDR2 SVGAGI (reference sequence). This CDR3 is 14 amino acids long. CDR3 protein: CASSYGTLSYEQYF. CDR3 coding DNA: TGTGCCAGCAGTTACGGGACTCTATCCTACGAGCAGTACTTC.

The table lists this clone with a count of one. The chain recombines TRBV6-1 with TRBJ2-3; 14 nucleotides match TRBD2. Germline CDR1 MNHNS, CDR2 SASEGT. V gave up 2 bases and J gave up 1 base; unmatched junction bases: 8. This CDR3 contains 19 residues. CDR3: CASSEPGLAGVEGTDTQYF. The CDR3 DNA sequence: TGTGCCAGCAGTGAACCGGGACTAGCGGGGGTTGAGGGCACAGATACGCAGTATTTT.

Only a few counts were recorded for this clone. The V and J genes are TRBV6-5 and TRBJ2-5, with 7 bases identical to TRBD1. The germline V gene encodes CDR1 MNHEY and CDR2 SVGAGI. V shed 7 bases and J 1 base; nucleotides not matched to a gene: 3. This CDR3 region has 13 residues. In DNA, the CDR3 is TGTGCCAGCACGGGACAGTCCCAAGAGACCCAGTACTTC. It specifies CASTGQSQETQYF.

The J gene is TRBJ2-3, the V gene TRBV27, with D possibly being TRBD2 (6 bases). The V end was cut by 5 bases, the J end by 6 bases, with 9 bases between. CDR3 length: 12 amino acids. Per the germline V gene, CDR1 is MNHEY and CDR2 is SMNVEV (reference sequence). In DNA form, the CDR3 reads TGTGCCAGCAGTGGACTATTGGATACGCAGTATTTT. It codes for CASSGLLDTQYF.

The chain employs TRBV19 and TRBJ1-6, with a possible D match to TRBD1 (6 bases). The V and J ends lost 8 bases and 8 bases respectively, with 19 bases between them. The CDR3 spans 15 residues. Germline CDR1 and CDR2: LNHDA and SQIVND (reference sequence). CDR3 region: CASAQGNQGDSPLHF. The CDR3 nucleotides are TGTGCCAGTGCACAGGGTAATCAGGGTGATTCACCCCTCCACTTT.

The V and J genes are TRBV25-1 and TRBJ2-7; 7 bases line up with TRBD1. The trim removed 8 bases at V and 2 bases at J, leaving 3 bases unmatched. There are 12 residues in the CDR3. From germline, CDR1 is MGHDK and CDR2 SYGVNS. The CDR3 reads CASEGATYEQYF. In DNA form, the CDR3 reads TGTGCCAGCGAGGGGGCCACCTACGAGCAGTACTTC.

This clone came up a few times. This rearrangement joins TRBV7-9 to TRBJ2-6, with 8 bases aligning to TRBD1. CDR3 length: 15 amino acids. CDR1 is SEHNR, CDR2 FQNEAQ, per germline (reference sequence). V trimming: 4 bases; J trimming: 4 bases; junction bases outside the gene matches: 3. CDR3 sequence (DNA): TGTGCCAGCAGCTCCAGGGACAGGGGGGCCAACGTCCTGACTTTC. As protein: CASSSRDRGANVLTF.

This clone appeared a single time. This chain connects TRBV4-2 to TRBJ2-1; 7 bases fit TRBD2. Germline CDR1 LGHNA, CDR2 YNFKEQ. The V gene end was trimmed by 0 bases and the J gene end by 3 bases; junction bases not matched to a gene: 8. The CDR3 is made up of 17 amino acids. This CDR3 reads CASSQDSTGGNYNEQFF. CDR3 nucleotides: TGTGCCAGCAGCCAAGATAGTACGGGGGGAAACTACAATGAGCAGTTCTTC.

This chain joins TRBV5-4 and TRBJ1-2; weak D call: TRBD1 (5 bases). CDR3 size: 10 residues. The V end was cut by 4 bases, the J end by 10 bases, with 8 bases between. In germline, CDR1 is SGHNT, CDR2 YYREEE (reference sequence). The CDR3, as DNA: TGTGCCAGCAGCCCAGGGTCCTACACCTTC. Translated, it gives CASSPGSYTF.

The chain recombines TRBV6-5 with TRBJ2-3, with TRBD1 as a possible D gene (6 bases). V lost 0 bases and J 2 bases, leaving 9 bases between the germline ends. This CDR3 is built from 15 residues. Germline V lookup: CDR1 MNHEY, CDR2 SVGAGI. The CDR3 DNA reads TGTGCCAGCAGTTACTCATGGACAGCCACAGATACGCAGTATTTT. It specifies CASSYSWTATDTQYF.

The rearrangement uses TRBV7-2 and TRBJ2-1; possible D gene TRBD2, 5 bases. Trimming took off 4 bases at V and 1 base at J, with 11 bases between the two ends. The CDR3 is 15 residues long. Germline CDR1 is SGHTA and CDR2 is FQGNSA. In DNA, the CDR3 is TGTGCCAGCAGCTCTGGAGGTAGTTCCTACAATGAGCAGTTCTTC. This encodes CASSSGGSSYNEQFF.

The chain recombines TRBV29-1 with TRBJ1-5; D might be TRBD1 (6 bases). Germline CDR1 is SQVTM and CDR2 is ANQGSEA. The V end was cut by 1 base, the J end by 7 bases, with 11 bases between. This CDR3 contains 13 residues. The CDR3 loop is CSVEGGLNQPQHF. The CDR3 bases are TGCAGCGTTGAAGGGGGGCTCAACCAGCCCCAGCATTTT.

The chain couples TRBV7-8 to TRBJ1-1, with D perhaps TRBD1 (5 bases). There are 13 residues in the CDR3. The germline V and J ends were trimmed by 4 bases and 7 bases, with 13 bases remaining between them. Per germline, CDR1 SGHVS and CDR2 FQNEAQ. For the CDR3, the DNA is TGTGCCAGCAGCTCCCTGGTAAGGGGTGAAGCTTTCTTT. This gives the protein CASSSLVRGEAFF.

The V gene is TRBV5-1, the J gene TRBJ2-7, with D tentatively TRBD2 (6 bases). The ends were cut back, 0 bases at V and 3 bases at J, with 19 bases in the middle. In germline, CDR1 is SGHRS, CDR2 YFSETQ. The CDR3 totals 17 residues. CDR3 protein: CASSLVAGTGEYYEQYF. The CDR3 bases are TGCGCCAGCAGCTTGGTAGCAGGGACGGGGGAATACTACGAGCAGTACTTC.

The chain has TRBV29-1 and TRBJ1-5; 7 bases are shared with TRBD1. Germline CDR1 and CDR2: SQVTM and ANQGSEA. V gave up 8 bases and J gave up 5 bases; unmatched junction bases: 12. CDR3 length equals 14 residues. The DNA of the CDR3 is TGCAGCATCTCGACAGGGAATAATTATCAGCCCCAGCATTTT. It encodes CSISTGNNYQPQHF.

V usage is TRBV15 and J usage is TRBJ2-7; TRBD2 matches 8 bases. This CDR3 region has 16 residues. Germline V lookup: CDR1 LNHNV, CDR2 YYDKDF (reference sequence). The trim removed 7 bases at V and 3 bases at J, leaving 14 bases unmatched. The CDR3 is CATKNSTGTRDYEQYF. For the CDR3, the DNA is TGTGCCACCAAGAACTCGACCGGGACTAGAGACTACGAGCAGTACTTC.

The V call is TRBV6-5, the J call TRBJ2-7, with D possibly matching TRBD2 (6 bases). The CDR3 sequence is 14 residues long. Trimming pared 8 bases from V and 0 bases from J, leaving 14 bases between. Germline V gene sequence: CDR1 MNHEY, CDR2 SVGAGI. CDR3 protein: CASQRDSPSYEQYF. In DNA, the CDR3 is TGTGCCAGCCAGAGGGACTCTCCCTCCTACGAGCAGTACTTC.

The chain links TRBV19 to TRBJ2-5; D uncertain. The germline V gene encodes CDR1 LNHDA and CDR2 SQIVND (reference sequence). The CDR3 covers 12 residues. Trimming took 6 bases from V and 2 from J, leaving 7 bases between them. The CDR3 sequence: CASSPNQETQYF. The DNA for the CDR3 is TGTGCCAGTAGCCCCAATCAAGAGACCCAGTACTTC.

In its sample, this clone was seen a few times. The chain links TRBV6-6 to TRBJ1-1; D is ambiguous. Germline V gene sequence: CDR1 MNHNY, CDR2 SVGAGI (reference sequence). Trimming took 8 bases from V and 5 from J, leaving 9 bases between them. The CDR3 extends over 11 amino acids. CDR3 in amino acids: CASGSQTEAFF. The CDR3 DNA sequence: TGTGCCAGCGGGAGTCAGACTGAAGCTTTCTTT.

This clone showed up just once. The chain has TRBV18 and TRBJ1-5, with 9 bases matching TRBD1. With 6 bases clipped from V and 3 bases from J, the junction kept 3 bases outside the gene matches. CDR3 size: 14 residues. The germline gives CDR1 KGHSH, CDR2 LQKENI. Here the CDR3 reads CASSGQGSNQPQHF. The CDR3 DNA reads TGTGCCAGCTCGGGACAGGGTTCCAATCAGCCCCAGCATTTT.